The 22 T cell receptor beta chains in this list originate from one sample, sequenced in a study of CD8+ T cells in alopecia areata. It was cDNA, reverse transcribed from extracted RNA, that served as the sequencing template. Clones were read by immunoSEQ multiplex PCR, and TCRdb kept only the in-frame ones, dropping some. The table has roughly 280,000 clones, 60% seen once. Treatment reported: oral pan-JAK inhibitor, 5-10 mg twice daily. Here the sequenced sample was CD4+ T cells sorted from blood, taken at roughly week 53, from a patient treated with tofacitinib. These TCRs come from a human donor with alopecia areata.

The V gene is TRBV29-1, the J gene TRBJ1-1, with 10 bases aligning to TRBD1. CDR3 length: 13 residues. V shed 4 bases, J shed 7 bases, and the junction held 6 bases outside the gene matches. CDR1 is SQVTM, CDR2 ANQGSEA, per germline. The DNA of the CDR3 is TGCAGCGTTGTACTAGACAGGGGGCTTGAAGCTTTCTTT. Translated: CSVVLDRGLEAFF.

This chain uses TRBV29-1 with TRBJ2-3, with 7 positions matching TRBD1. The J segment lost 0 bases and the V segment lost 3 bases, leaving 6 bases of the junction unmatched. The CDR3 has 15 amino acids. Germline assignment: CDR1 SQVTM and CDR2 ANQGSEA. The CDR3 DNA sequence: TGCAGCGTTGATCGGCCAGGGGGTAGCACAGATACGCAGTATTTT. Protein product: CSVDRPGGSTDTQYF.

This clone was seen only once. CDR3 nucleotides: TGTGCCTGGACGACCGGGACTAGTAACAATGAGCAGTTCTTC. It translates to CAWTTGTSNNEQFF. The chain employs TRBV30 and TRBJ2-1; TRBD2 matches at 8 bases. The CDR3 spans 14 residues. After removal of 4 bases from V and 5 bases from J, the junction contained 7 bases not matched to a gene. CDR1 is GTSNPN, CDR2 SVGIG, per germline (reference sequence). The variable domain in full, with the rest retrieved from reference TRBV30 and TRBJ2-1, is SQTIHQWPATLVQPVGSPLSLECTVEGTSNPNLYWYRQAAGRGLQLLFYSVGIGQISSEVPQNLSASRPQDRQFILSSKKLLLSDSGFYLCAWTTGTSNNEQFFGPGTRLTVL.

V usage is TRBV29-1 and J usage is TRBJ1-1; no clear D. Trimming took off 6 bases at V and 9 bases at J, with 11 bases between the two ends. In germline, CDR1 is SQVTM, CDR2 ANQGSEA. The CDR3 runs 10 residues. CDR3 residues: CSVFISQAFF. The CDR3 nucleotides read TGCAGCGTCTTCATCTCCCAAGCTTTCTTT.

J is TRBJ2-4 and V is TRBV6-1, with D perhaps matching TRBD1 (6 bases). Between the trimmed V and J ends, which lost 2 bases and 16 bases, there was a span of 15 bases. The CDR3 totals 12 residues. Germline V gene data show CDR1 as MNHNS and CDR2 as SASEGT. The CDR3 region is CASSELDSWGYF. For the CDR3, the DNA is TGTGCCAGCAGTGAATTGGACAGTTGGGGCTACTTC.

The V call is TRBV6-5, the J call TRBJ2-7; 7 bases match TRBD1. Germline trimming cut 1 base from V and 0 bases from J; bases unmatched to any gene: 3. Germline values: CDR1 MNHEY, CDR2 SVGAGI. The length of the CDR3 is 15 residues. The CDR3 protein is CASSYLQGNSYEQYF. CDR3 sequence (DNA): TGTGCCAGCAGTTACTTACAGGGGAACTCCTACGAGCAGTACTTC.

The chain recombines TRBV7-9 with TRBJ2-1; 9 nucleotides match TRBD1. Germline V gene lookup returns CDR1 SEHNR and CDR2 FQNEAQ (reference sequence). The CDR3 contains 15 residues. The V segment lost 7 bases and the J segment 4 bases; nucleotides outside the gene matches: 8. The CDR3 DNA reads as TGTGCCAGCACAACAAGGGACAGGGCTTACAATGAGCAGTTCTTC. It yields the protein CASTTRDRAYNEQFF.

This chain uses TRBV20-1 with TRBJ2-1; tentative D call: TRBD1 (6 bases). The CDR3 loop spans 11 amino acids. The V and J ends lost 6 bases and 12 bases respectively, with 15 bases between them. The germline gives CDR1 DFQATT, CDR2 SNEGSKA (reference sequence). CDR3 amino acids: CSAAGTILQFF. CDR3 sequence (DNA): TGCAGTGCGGCCGGGACAATTCTGCAGTTCTTC.

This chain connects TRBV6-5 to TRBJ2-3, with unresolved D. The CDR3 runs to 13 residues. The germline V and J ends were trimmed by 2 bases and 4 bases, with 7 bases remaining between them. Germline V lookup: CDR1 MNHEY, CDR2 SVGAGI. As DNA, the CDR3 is TGTGCCAGCAGTTACGAAGCCTCAGATACGCAGTATTTT. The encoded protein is CASSYEASDTQYF.

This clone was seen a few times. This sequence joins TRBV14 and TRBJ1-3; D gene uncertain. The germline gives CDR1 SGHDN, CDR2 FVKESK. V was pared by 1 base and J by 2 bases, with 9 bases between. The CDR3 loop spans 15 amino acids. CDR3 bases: TGTGCCAGCAGCCAAGGGACGTTTGCTGGAAACACCATATATTTT. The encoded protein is CASSQGTFAGNTIYF.

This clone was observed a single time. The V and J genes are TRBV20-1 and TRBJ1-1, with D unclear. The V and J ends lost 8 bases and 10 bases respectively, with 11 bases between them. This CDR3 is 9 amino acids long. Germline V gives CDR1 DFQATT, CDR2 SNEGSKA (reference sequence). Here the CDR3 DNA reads TGCAGTCGAGGGATGGGAGCTTTCTTT. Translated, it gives CSRGMGAFF.

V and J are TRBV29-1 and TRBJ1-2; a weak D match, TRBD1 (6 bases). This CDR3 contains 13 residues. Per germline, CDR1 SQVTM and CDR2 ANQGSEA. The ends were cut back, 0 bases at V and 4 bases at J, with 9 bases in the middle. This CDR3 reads CSVEEDRGYGYTF. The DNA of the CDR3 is TGCAGCGTTGAAGAGGACAGAGGCTATGGCTACACCTTC.

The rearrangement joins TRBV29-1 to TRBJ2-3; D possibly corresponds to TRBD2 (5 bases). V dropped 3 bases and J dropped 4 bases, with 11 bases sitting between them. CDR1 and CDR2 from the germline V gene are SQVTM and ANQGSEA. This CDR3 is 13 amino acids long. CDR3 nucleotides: TGCAGCGTTGAGACGCGGGCGGCAGATACGCAGTATTTT. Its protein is CSVETRAADTQYF.

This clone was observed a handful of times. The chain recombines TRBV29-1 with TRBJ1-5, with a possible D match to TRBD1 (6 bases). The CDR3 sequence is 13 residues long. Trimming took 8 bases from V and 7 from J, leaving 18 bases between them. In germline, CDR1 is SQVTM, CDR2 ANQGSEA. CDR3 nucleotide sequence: TGCAGCCCTGTGGGGGCTCGGGGCCAGCCCCAGCATTTT. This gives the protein CSPVGARGQPQHF.

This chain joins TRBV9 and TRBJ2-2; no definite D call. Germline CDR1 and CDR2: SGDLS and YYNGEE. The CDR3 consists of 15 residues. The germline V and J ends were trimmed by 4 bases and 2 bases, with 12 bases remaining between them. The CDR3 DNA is TGTGCCAGCAGCCCGATGACCCTAAACACCGGGGAGCTGTTTTTT. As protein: CASSPMTLNTGELFF.

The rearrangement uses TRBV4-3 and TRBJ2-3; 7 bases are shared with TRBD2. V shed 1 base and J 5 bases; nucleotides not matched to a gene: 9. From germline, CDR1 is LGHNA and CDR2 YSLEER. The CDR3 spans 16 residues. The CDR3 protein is CASSQVWRGSGDTQYF. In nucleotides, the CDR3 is TGCGCCAGCAGCCAAGTCTGGCGGGGGAGTGGAGATACGCAGTATTTT.

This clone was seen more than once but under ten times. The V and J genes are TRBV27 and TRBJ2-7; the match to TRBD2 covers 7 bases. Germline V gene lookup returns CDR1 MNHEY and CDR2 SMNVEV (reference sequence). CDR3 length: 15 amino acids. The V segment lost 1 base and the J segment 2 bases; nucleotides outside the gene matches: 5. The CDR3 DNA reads TGTGCCAGCAGTTTATGGGGGGGGAAGACCTACGAGCAGTACTTC. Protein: CASSLWGGKTYEQYF.

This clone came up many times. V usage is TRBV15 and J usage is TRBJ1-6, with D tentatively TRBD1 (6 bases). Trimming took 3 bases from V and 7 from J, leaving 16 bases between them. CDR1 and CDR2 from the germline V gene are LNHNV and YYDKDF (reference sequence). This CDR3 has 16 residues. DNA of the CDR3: TGTGCCACCAGCAGGGCGGAAGGACAGAGAAATTCACCCCTCCACTTT. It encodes CATSRAEGQRNSPLHF. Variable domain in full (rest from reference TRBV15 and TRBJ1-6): DAMVIQNPRYQVTQFGKPVTLSCSQTLNHNVMYWYQQKSSQAPKLLFHYYDKDFNNEADTPDNFQSRRPNTSFCFLDIRSPGLGDTAMYLCATSRAEGQRNSPLHFGNGTRLTVT.

The CDR3 reads CASSLGLNYNEQFF. The DNA for the CDR3 is TGTGCCAGCAGCTTGGGACTGAACTACAATGAGCAGTTCTTC. The chain couples TRBV5-6 to TRBJ2-1; D gene uncertain. The CDR3 has 14 amino acids. Trimming removed 0 bases from V and 3 bases from J, with 7 bases in between. Germline CDR1 reads SGHDT; CDR2 reads YYEEEE.

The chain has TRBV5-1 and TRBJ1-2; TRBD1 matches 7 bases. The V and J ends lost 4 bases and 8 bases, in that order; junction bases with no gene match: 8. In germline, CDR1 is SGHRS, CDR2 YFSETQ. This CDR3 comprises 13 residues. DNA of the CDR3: TGCGCCAGCAGCACCACAGGGGATTACGGCTACACCTTC. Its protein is CASSTTGDYGYTF.

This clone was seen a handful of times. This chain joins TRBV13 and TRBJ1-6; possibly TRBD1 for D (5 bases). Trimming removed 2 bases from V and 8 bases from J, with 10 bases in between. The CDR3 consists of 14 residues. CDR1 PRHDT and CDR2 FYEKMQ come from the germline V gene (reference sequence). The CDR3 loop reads CASSLKGPDSPLHF. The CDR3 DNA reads TGTGCCAGCAGCTTAAAGGGGCCCGATTCACCCCTCCACTTT. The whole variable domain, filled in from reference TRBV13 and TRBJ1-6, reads AAGVIQSPRHLIKEKRETATLKCYPIPRHDTVYWYQQGPGQDPQFLISFYEKMQSDKGSIPDRFSAQQFSDYHSELNMSSLELGDSALYFCASSLKGPDSPLHFGNGTRLTVT.

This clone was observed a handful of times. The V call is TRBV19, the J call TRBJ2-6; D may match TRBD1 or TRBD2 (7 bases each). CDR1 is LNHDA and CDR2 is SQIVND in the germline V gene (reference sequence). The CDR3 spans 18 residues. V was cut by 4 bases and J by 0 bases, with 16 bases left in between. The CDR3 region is CASSTGTAGSSGANVLTF. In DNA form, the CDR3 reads TGTGCCAGTAGTACCGGGACAGCGGGATCCTCTGGGGCCAACGTCCTGACTTTC.